Below, 32 T cell receptor beta chains from the same sample are listed, as sequenced in a study of blood T cell repertoires in COVID-19. The table came from immunoSEQ multiplex PCR; TCRdb's copy has only in-frame clones and leaves some out. The repertoire includes around 700,000 clones, more than 80% of them detected once, and roughly 0.25% sits in the top ten. Sample: peripheral blood. Every receptor here comes from a woman under 30 with acute or convalescent COVID-19.

V usage is TRBV19 and J usage is TRBJ2-7; D not certain. This CDR3 region has 15 residues. Trimming took off 5 bases at V and 4 bases at J, with 18 bases between the two ends. The germline gives CDR1 LNHDA, CDR2 SQIVND (reference sequence). CDR3 bases: TGTGCCAGTAGTGATTCCCCGCGGTCGTCTTACGAGCAGTACTTC. Protein product: CASSDSPRSSYEQYF.

The rearrangement joins TRBV24-1 to TRBJ2-5; D not certain. CDR1 and CDR2 (germline): KGHDR, SFDVKD. The CDR3 spans 15 residues. V was cut by 7 bases and J by 3 bases, with 17 bases left in between. The CDR3 region has the DNA TGTGCCACCAGATCTAACACCCAAAGCGAAGAGACCCAGTACTTC. It translates to CATRSNTQSEETQYF.

The chain combines TRBV7-2 with TRBJ2-1, with D maybe TRBD2 (5 bases). The CDR3 is 15 residues long. The germline V gene encodes CDR1 SGHTA and CDR2 FQGNSA. V lost 5 bases, J lost 3 bases, and 14 bases lay in between. In DNA, the CDR3 is TGTGCCAGCAGCGTGACTACCAGCTTCTACAATGAGCAGTTCTTC. Protein product: CASSVTTSFYNEQFF.

The genes are TRBV10-3 and TRBJ1-6, with a possible D match to TRBD1 (5 bases). This CDR3 has 18 residues. Germline V CDR1 and CDR2: ENHRY, SYGVKD. The V and J ends lost 2 bases and 9 bases respectively, with 23 bases between them. The CDR3 spells CAISESIRRPSQGSPLHF. CDR3 DNA sequence: TGTGCCATCAGTGAGAGTATCCGTCGACCGAGCCAGGGTTCACCCCTCCACTTT.

This clone was observed a handful of times. V and J are TRBV29-1 and TRBJ1-5, with D unresolved. Germline values: CDR1 SQVTM, CDR2 ANQGSEA. The CDR3 runs 14 residues. V lost 5 bases to trimming and J lost 0 bases, with 11 bases between them. The CDR3 nucleotides are TGCAGCGTTTCGGGCGGGGTTAGCAATCAGCCCCAGCATTTT. As protein: CSVSGGVSNQPQHF. Complete variable domain (other parts from reference TRBV29-1 and TRBJ1-5): SAVISQKPSRDICQRGTSLTIQCQVDSQVTMMFWYRQQPGQSLTLIATANQGSEATYESGFVIDKFPISRPNLTFSTLTVSNMSPEDSSIYLCSVSGGVSNQPQHFGDGTRLSIL.

J is TRBJ1-4 and V is TRBV15, with 7 bases aligning to TRBD1. CDR1 is LNHNV, CDR2 YYDKDF, per germline (reference sequence). V gave up 5 bases and J gave up 7 bases; unmatched junction bases: 7. CDR3 length: 14 amino acids. CDR3 sequence (DNA): TGTGCCACCAGCCCCCAGGGGACAGTTGAAAAACTGTTTTTT. Protein sequence: CATSPQGTVEKLFF.

A single count supports this clone. V and J are TRBV30 and TRBJ1-2; D is perhaps TRBD1 (6 bases). CDR3 length: 17 amino acids. Germline CDR1 GTSNPN, CDR2 SVGIG (reference sequence). The V and J ends lost 2 bases and 8 bases respectively, with 27 bases between them. This chain's CDR3 is CAWSRGTGLKLHVGYTF. The CDR3 region has the DNA TGTGCCTGGAGTAGGGGAACAGGGTTAAAACTTCACGTAGGCTACACCTTC.

The chain joins TRBV12-3 or TRBV12-4 to TRBJ2-2; tentatively, D is TRBD1 (6 bases). This CDR3 is built from 13 residues. V dropped 7 bases and J dropped 5 bases, with 11 bases sitting between them. Here the CDR3 reads CASKTQGTGELFF. CDR3 DNA: TGTGCCAGCAAAACACAGGGTACCGGGGAGCTGTTTTTT.

The chain combines TRBV5-5 with TRBJ1-2; a weak D match, TRBD1 (5 bases). This CDR3 comprises 17 residues. Germline-derived CDR1 and CDR2 are SGHKS and YYEKEE (reference sequence). Between the trimmed V and J ends, which lost 0 bases and 0 bases, there was a span of 15 bases. The CDR3: CASSLAVPGQANYGYTF. The CDR3 nucleotides read TGTGCCAGCAGCTTGGCAGTCCCAGGGCAGGCTAACTATGGCTACACCTTC.

This clone was detected a few times. CDR3: CASSLGGQGARGTEAFF. CDR3 coding DNA: TGTGCCAGCAGCCTCGGGGGCCAGGGGGCCCGGGGCACTGAAGCTTTCTTT. The V call is TRBV3-1 (or the pseudogene TRBV3-2), the J call TRBJ1-1; 8 positions match TRBD1. The CDR3 runs 17 residues. J lost 4 bases, V lost 4 bases, and 14 bases had no gene match. CDR1 and CDR2 (germline): LGHDT, YNNKEL (reference sequence).

The V call is TRBV4-2, the J call TRBJ2-2, with 8 nucleotides matching TRBD2. Germline loops: CDR1 LGHNA, CDR2 YNFKEQ. V shed 0 bases, J shed 6 bases, and the junction held 3 bases outside the gene matches. CDR3 length: 15 amino acids. The DNA for the CDR3 is TGTGCCAGCAGCCAAGATGGCGGGGGGCCCGGGGAGCTGTTTTTT. It is translated as CASSQDGGGPGELFF.

This chain links TRBV20-1 with TRBJ1-6; D ambiguous. Trimming removed 3 bases at V and 4 bases at J, with 22 bases between. The CDR3 runs 18 residues. Germline loops: CDR1 DFQATT, CDR2 SNEGSKA (reference sequence). In DNA, the CDR3 is TGCAGTGCTAGTCGTGGCACCCCGGCAGAGACTTATAATTCACCCCTCCACTTT. Translated: CSASRGTPAETYNSPLHF.

The chain links TRBV9 to TRBJ1-2; TRBD1 might be the D (5 bases). CDR3 length equals 15 residues. CDR1 and CDR2 (germline): SGDLS, YYNGEE. V gave up 3 bases and J gave up 2 bases, with 14 bases separating them. The CDR3 is CASSDDSLANYGYTF. In DNA, the CDR3 is TGTGCCAGCAGCGATGACAGTTTAGCCAACTATGGCTACACCTTC.

The chain links TRBV18 to TRBJ1-4; 7 bases match TRBD1. Germline V CDR1 and CDR2: KGHSH, LQKENI. The CDR3 covers 15 residues. The J segment lost 8 bases and the V segment lost 3 bases, leaving 9 bases of the junction unmatched. The CDR3 bases are TGTGCCAGCTCACCGCTCCGGGACAGCGACGAAAAACTGTTTTTT. Translating gives CASSPLRDSDEKLFF.

The V and J genes are TRBV9 and TRBJ2-7; 7 bases line up with TRBD1. With V trimmed by 3 bases and J by 5 bases, 8 bases remained unmatched. Germline loops: CDR1 SGDLS, CDR2 YYNGEE. The CDR3 is made up of 14 amino acids. The CDR3 DNA is TGTGCCAGCAGCGCAACAGGGGCAGTTGACGAGCAGTACTTC. It codes for CASSATGAVDEQYF.

The V call is TRBV14, the J call TRBJ2-7; perhaps TRBD1 as D (6 bases). Deletions cut 0 bases from V and 2 bases from J, with 11 bases between. The CDR3 has 15 amino acids. Germline values: CDR1 SGHDN, CDR2 FVKESK. CDR3 nucleotides: TGTGCCAGCAGCCAAGACCTGACAGGAACCTACGAGCAGTACTTC. Protein sequence: CASSQDLTGTYEQYF.

The V and J genes are TRBV5-6 and TRBJ2-1; TRBD2 might be the D (7 bases). The germline V and J ends were trimmed by 2 bases and 7 bases, with 16 bases remaining between them. The V gene's germline CDR1 is SGHDT and CDR2 YYEEEE. CDR3 size: 15 residues. CDR3 nucleotide sequence: TGTGCCAGCAGCTTTCCGGGGGGCCCGGGGAATGAGCAGTTCTTC. Encoded protein: CASSFPGGPGNEQFF.

The chain uses TRBV13 and TRBJ2-7; TRBD1 matches 9 bases. Germline CDR1 is PRHDT and CDR2 is FYEKMQ (reference sequence). The length of the CDR3 is 17 residues. The ends lost 2 bases at V and 6 bases at J; junction bases unmatched: 14. The CDR3 bases are TGTGCCAGCAGCTTACGGGACAGGGAGTACCCCCTAGGCGAGCAGTACTTC. It yields the protein CASSLRDREYPLGEQYF.

This chain connects TRBV3-1 (or the pseudogene TRBV3-2) to TRBJ1-6; D ambiguous. With 4 bases removed from V and 8 bases from J, the gap between germline ends came to 9 bases. Germline CDR1 reads LGHDT; CDR2 reads YNNKEL (reference sequence). The CDR3 extends over 13 amino acids. The CDR3 DNA sequence: TGTGCCAGCAGCCCTCGGCAGGATTCACCCCTCCACTTT. Protein sequence: CASSPRQDSPLHF.

The rearrangement joins TRBV7-9 to TRBJ2-7, with D perhaps TRBD1 (6 bases). The V gene lost 5 bases and the J gene lost 3 bases, with 14 bases spanning the gap. This CDR3 is built from 14 residues. Per the germline V gene, CDR1 is SEHNR and CDR2 is FQNEAQ (reference sequence). The CDR3 region is CASSTSLQGYEQYF. The DNA for the CDR3 is TGTGCCAGCAGCACGTCGTTACAGGGCTACGAGCAGTACTTC. Using reference TRBV7-9 and TRBJ2-7 for the parts outside the CDR3, the full variable domain is DTGVSQNPRHKITKRGQNVTFRCDPISEHNRLYWYRQTLGQGPEFLTYFQNEAQLEKSRLLSDRFSAERPKGSFSTLEIQRTEQGDSAMYLCASSTSLQGYEQYFGPGTRLTVT.

Notes on this clone: A junction boundary mismatches the germline segment, possibly from a read error. The chain recombines TRBV5-8 with TRBJ2-5; D is undetermined. CDR1 and CDR2 from the germline V gene are SGHTS and YDEGEE. The CDR3 sequence is 13 residues long. The CDR3 DNA reads TGTGCCAGCAGCTTGTCTGGGCAAGTGACCCAGTACTTC. It is translated as CASSLSGQVTQYF.

About this clone: The sample has other DNA sequences that encode this CDR3 too. The gene calls are TRBV7-2 and TRBJ1-5, with D uncertain. Trimming pared 0 bases from V and 7 bases from J, leaving 7 bases between. CDR3 size: 13 residues. The germline CDR1 and CDR2 sequences are SGHTA and FQGNSA. The CDR3 nucleotides read TGTGCCAGCAGCTTAGCGAGGGAACAGCCCCAGCATTTT. This encodes CASSLAREQPQHF.

V gene TRBV27 combines with J gene TRBJ1-4; D not certain. Trimming removed 8 bases from V and 8 bases from J, with 24 bases in between. Germline CDR1 and CDR2: MNHEY and SMNVEV (reference sequence). CDR3 length equals 16 residues. The CDR3 protein is CASSGRQANSGEKLFF. The CDR3 DNA reads as TGTGCCAGCTCGGGCCGCCAAGCAAACTCGGGGGAAAAACTGTTTTTT. Variable domain in full (rest from reference TRBV27 and TRBJ1-4): EAQVTQNPRYLITVTGKKLTVTCSQNMNHEYMSWYRQDPGLGLRQIYYSMNVEVTDKGDVPEGYKVSRKEKRNFPLILESPSPNQTSLYFCASSGRQANSGEKLFFGSGTQLSVL.

This chain links TRBV28 with TRBJ1-2, with D unclear. V lost 7 bases and J lost 3, with 9 bases in between. Germline V lookup: CDR1 MDHEN, CDR2 SYDVKM. CDR3 length: 12 residues. CDR3 DNA sequence: TGTGCCAGCAAAAGGGAGGACTATGGCTACACCTTC. Its protein is CASKREDYGYTF.

This clone was seen a handful of times. The V and J genes are TRBV5-1 and TRBJ1-5; the D is unclear. V shed 0 bases and J shed 11 bases, with 9 bases lying between them. The CDR3 spans 12 residues. The germline V gene has CDR1 SGHRS and CDR2 YFSETQ. The CDR3 nucleotides are TGCGCCAGCAGCTTGGATAGAGGAGCCCAGCATTTT. Translating gives CASSLDRGAQHF. Complete variable domain (other parts from reference TRBV5-1 and TRBJ1-5): KAGVTQTPRYLIKTRGQQVTLSCSPISGHRSVSWYQQTPGQGLQFLFEYFSETQRNKGNFPGRFSGRQFSNSRSEMNVSTLELGDSALYLCASSLDRGAQHFGDGTRLSIL.

To note about this clone: At the DNA level, this CDR3 is encoded by other sequences in the same sample as well. The genes are TRBV5-5 and TRBJ2-1, with TRBD2 matching over 9 bases. Per germline, CDR1 SGHKS and CDR2 YYEKEE (reference sequence). V gave up 4 bases and J gave up 0 bases; unmatched junction bases: 2. This CDR3 comprises 15 residues. The CDR3 nucleotides read TGTGCCAGCAGCCTTAGCGGGGGCTCCTACAATGAGCAGTTCTTC. Amino acids: CASSLSGGSYNEQFF.

Only one count was recorded for this clone. The CDR3, as DNA: TGTGCCAGCAGCCAAGGGGGCGAGAGAGCTTTCTTT. Translated: CASSQGGERAFF. The chain recombines TRBV14 with TRBJ1-1, with TRBD1 as a possible D gene (5 bases). Germline CDR1 and CDR2: SGHDN and FVKESK. The CDR3 contains 12 residues. The germline V and J ends were trimmed by 1 base and 10 bases, with 10 bases remaining between them.

The chain recombines TRBV7-6 with TRBJ2-1; 7 nucleotides match TRBD1. The germline CDR1 and CDR2 sequences are SGHVS and FNYEAQ. This CDR3 comprises 15 residues. V gave up 4 bases and J gave up 3 bases; unmatched junction bases: 6. The CDR3 loop reads CASSSEDRIYNEQFF. The CDR3 nucleotides read TGTGCCAGCAGCTCCGAGGACAGGATCTACAATGAGCAGTTCTTC.

The chain links TRBV13 to TRBJ1-1; 8 bases match TRBD1. Germline loops: CDR1 PRHDT, CDR2 FYEKMQ (reference sequence). V trimming: 2 bases; J trimming: 10 bases; junction bases outside the gene matches: 12. This CDR3 spans 15 amino acids. The CDR3 reads CASSLSAGRGRPAFF. Written as DNA, the CDR3 is TGTGCCAGCAGCTTATCGGCTGGCAGGGGGCGGCCAGCTTTCTTT.

J is TRBJ1-2 and V is TRBV6-2 or TRBV6-3; 7 positions agree with TRBD1. Per the germline V gene, CDR1 is MNHEY and CDR2 is SVGEGT. The V and J ends lost 4 bases and 2 bases, in that order; junction bases with no gene match: 7. This CDR3 has 15 residues. The CDR3 spells CASSWQGQLNYGYTF. CDR3 sequence (DNA): TGTGCCAGCAGTTGGCAGGGACAGTTAAACTATGGCTACACCTTC.

The chain has TRBV12-3 or TRBV12-4 and TRBJ1-3; D is ambiguous. The CDR3 consists of 11 residues. Trimming removed 8 bases at V and 8 bases at J, with 10 bases between. The CDR3: CASSLVDTIYF. The CDR3 coding sequence is TGTGCCAGCTCTTTAGTAGACACCATATATTTT.

The gene calls are TRBV12-3 or TRBV12-4 and TRBJ1-3; no clear D. V was clipped by 8 bases and J by 0 bases, with 8 bases between them. The CDR3 loop spans 13 amino acids. Here the CDR3 DNA reads TGTGCCAGCCTGCCTACCTCTGGAAACACCATATATTTT. Translation: CASLPTSGNTIYF.